This T cell receptor beta chain was found in a study of T cell responses to AZD1222 COVID-19 vaccine. The wider study: The analysis combined second doses at about 4 or about 12 weeks.

General study results and limits: The donor cohort was predominantly white British with a female majority, and clonal diversity may have been underestimated. Following two doses of AZD1222, Spike-specific TCR breadth and depth rose.

As for this clone: Its antigen is not known.

The protocol was immunoSEQ multiplex PCR, while the TCRdb copy is restricted to in-frame clones and leaves out a portion. The sample lists under 150,000 clones; roughly 88% were seen once. This material consisted of peripheral blood, taken on day 0 of AZD1222 vaccination. The sequence was collected from an adult in good health.

CDR3 DNA: TGCGCCAGCAGCCAAGATCCTTTGGGAGGATCAGATACGCAGTATTTT. It is translated as CASSQDPLGGSDTQYF. J is TRBJ2-3 and V is TRBV4-3; a possible D gene is TRBD2 (6 bases). The V gene lost 0 bases and the J gene lost 4 bases, with 14 bases spanning the gap. This CDR3 is 16 amino acids long. Germline V gene data show CDR1 as LGHNA and CDR2 as YSLEER.